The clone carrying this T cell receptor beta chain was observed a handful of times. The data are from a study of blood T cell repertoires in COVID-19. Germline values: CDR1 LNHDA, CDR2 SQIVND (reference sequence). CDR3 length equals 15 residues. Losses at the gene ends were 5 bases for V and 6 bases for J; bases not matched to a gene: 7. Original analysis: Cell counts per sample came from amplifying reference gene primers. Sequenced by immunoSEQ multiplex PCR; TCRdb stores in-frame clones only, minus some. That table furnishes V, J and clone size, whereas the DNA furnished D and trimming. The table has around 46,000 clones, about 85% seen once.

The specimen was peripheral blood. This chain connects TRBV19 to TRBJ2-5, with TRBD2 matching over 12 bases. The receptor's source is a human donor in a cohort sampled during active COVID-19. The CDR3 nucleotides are TGTGCCAGTAGTGACCCTAGCGGGAGGGCGAAGACCCAGTACTTC. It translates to CASSDPSGRAKTQYF.